Listed below are T cell receptor beta chains from one sample, sequenced in a study of OX40 agonist ivuxolimab in advanced cancers. Generated by immunoSEQ multiplex PCR, the TCRdb table keeps only in-frame clones and is missing some. The profile covers tens of thousands of clones, with over 75% appearing a single time and approximately 0.3% taken by the ten largest. Specimen: CD4+ or CD8+ T cells sorted from blood, collected in a trial of the OX40 agonist ivuxolimab. These receptors all come from an adult with an advanced solid tumor such as melanoma, head and neck, liver or kidney cancer. Both conserved end residues are part of each CDR3. D genes are given only for firm matches.

D gene: TRBD1; J gene: TRBJ1-2; CDR3 length: 13; V gene: TRBV6-6; CDR3 DNA: TGTGCCAGCAGGATGACAGGGGGCGCGGGCTACACCTTC; CDR3 protein: CASRMTGGAGYTF
D gene: TRBD2; J gene: TRBJ2-5; CDR3 length: 17; V gene: TRBV7-7; CDR3 DNA: TGTGCCAGCAGTTCTGGACGACTAGCGGGAGTTCAAGAGACCCAGTACTTC; CDR3 protein: CASSSGRLAGVQETQYF
D gene: NA; J gene: TRBJ2-2; CDR3 length: 15; V gene: TRBV6-1; CDR3 DNA: TGTGCCACCGTGAGCCAGGCCGCGGGCACCGGGGAGCTGTTTTTT; CDR3 protein: CATVSQAAGTGELFF
D gene: NA; J gene: TRBJ2-5; CDR3 length: 14; V gene: TRBV6-6; CDR3 DNA: TGTGCCAGCAGTTACTCGAGTAGGATAGAGACCCAGTACTTC; CDR3 protein: CASSYSSRIETQYF
D gene: TRBD2; J gene: TRBJ2-1; CDR3 length: 16; V gene: TRBV27; CDR3 DNA: TGTGCCAGCAGTTTATCTGGACTAGCGGGAGATAATGAGCAGTTCTTC; CDR3 protein: CASSLSGLAGDNEQFF
D gene: NA; J gene: TRBJ1-2; CDR3 length: 14; V gene: TRBV5-1; CDR3 DNA: TGCGCCAGCAGCTTGGCGGGCAGGGTAGATGGCTACACCTTC; CDR3 protein: CASSLAGRVDGYTF
D gene: NA; J gene: TRBJ2-6; CDR3 length: 16; V gene: TRBV15; CDR3 DNA: TGTGCCACCAGCAGAGAGGTCAGCTCTGGGGCCAACGTCCTGACTTTC; CDR3 protein: CATSREVSSGANVLTF
D gene: TRBD2; J gene: TRBJ2-3; CDR3 length: 15; V gene: TRBV28; CDR3 DNA: TGTGCCAGCAGGACTAGCGGGAGTCCCACAGATACGCAGTATTTT; CDR3 protein: CASRTSGSPTDTQYF
D gene: TRBD1; J gene: TRBJ2-3; CDR3 length: 15; V gene: TRBV18; CDR3 DNA: TGTGCCAGCTCTCTAGGACAGGCCCTCACAGATACGCAGTATTTT; CDR3 protein: CASSLGQALTDTQYF
D gene: TRBD1; J gene: TRBJ2-7; CDR3 length: 16; V gene: TRBV6-6; CDR3 DNA: TGTGCCAGCAGGAGAGGCTCGGACAGGGGGCTGTACGAGCAGTACTTC; CDR3 protein: CASRRGSDRGLYEQYF